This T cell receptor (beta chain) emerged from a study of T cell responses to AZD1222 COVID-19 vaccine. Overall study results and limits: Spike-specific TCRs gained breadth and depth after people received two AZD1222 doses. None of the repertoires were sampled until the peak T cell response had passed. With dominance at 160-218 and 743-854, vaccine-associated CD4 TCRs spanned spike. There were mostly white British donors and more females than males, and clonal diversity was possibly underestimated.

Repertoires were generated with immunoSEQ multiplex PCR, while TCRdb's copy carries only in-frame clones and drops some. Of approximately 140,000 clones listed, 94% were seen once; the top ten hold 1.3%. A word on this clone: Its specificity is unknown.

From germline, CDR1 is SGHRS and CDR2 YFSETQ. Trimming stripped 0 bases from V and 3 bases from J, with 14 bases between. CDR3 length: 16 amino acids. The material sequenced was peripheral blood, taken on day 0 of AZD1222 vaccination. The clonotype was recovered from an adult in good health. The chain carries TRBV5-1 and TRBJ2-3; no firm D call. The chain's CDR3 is CASSLDRLRSTDTQYF. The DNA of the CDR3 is TGCGCCAGCAGCTTGGATAGGCTCCGTTCGACAGATACGCAGTATTTT.